The source of this T cell receptor beta chain is a study of blood T cell repertoires in COVID-19. Study background: Acute-phase and convalescent COVID-19 samples originated in the United States, Italy and Spain. Sources were T cells, B-cell-depleted T cells, or PBMCs; the material itself was cDNA or gDNA.

Data came from immunoSEQ multiplex PCR; TCRdb stores just in-frame clones and leaves some out. The sample has 200,000 to 300,000 clones; over 90% are singletons. CDR3 size: 14 residues. CDR1 is SNHLY and CDR2 is FYNNEI in the germline V gene. V was cut by 6 bases and J by 3 bases, with 14 bases left in between. This clonotype originated in a man aged 30 to 45 with COVID-19, enrolled during active disease. The chain couples TRBV2 to TRBJ1-2, with D perhaps matching TRBD1 (5 bases). The sample comprised peripheral blood. The CDR3 DNA follows: TGTGCCAGCAGCAGCCGCAGGGTAGACTATGGCTACACCTTC. Its translation: CASSSRRVDYGYTF.